Following are 14 T cell receptor beta chains from one sample sequenced in a study of Ad26.COV2.S vaccination and SARS-CoV-2 variants. Using immunoSEQ multiplex PCR, the repertoire was profiled, and TCRdb retains in-frame clones only, with some absent. The sample contains 430,000 or so clones, 89% of which appear only once. Treatment indicated: roughly 18 received Ad26.COV2.S at low or high dose, single or two shots; roughly five received placebo; per-sample allocation not given. All samples were drawn on day 63, counting from the first vaccine or placebo injection. The sequenced sample was peripheral blood, obtained in a trial of Ad26.COV2.S vaccine versus placebo. All receptors derive from a person between 18 and 59 years old who received the Ad26.COV2.S COVID-19 vaccine or a placebo.

This clone appeared a single time. The chain links TRBV5-4 to TRBJ1-3; no firm D call. Trimming took off 0 bases at V and 4 bases at J, with 8 bases between the two ends. Germline V lookup: CDR1 SGHNT, CDR2 YYREEE (reference sequence). The CDR3 loop spans 14 amino acids. This chain's CDR3 is CASSLDTSGNTIYF. The CDR3 DNA sequence: TGTGCCAGCAGCTTGGACACGTCCGGAAACACCATATATTTT.

The genes are TRBV4-2 and TRBJ1-6; perhaps TRBD1 as D (5 bases). Germline CDR1 and CDR2: LGHNA and YNFKEQ. V lost 2 bases to trimming and J lost 10 bases, with 12 bases between them. The CDR3 is made up of 14 amino acids. The CDR3 region is CASSQPGKSSPLHF. CDR3 sequence (DNA): TGTGCCAGCAGCCAACCAGGGAAGAGCTCACCCCTCCACTTT.

Points on this clone: This sample includes further DNA sequences coding for the same CDR3. The chain uses TRBV2 and TRBJ1-5; D remains ambiguous. The V gene's germline CDR1 is SNHLY and CDR2 FYNNEI. The CDR3 extends over 14 amino acids. V dropped 2 bases and J dropped 3 bases, with 8 bases sitting between them. The CDR3 here is CASSELSSNQPQHF. CDR3 DNA sequence: TGTGCCAGCAGTGAATTGAGCTCCAATCAGCCCCAGCATTTT. The whole variable domain, remainder taken from reference TRBV2 and TRBJ1-5, is EPEVTQTPSHQVTQMGQEVILRCVPISNHLYFYWYRQILGQKVEFLVSFYNNEISEKSEIFDDQFSVERPDGSNFTLKIRSTKLEDSAMYFCASSELSSNQPQHFGDGTRLSIL.

The CDR3 DNA reads as TGCAGTGCTAGTGGGATTGGGTTGATCAGAGGCTACACCTTC. It is translated as CSASGIGLIRGYTF. The V gene is TRBV20-1, the J gene TRBJ1-2; no clear D gene. V was trimmed by 3 bases and J by 8 bases, leaving 19 bases between them. Germline CDR1 and CDR2: DFQATT and SNEGSKA (reference sequence). The CDR3 length is 14 residues.

This clone was observed a handful of times. The chain combines TRBV10-3 with TRBJ2-4, with D perhaps TRBD1 or TRBD2 (5 bases each). CDR1 ENHRY and CDR2 SYGVKD come from the germline V gene. Trimming stripped 0 bases from V and 2 bases from J, with 11 bases between. This CDR3 is 16 amino acids long. Written as DNA, the CDR3 is TGTGCCATCAGTGAGTCGGGGGACGGGCCCAAAAACATTCAGTACTTC. Protein sequence: CAISESGDGPKNIQYF.

The chain couples TRBV19 to TRBJ1-6; TRBD1 aligns across 10 bases. The V segment lost 3 bases and the J segment 10 bases; nucleotides outside the gene matches: 6. The CDR3 consists of 15 residues. Germline CDR1 reads LNHDA; CDR2 reads SQIVND (reference sequence). CDR3: CASSMEWDRGSPLHF. CDR3 sequence (DNA): TGTGCCAGTAGTATGGAATGGGACAGGGGATCACCCCTCCACTTT.

The J gene is TRBJ2-1, the V gene TRBV7-8, with TRBD2 identical over 7 bases. V shed 1 base and J 0 bases; nucleotides not matched to a gene: 6. Germline V lookup: CDR1 SGHVS, CDR2 FQNEAQ. This CDR3 spans 17 amino acids. The chain's CDR3 is CASSLVAWGGSYNEQFF. The CDR3 bases are TGTGCCAGCAGCTTAGTTGCGTGGGGGGGCTCCTACAATGAGCAGTTCTTC.

DNA for the CDR3: TGTGCCAGCAGCTTCCGGACAGGGTACGAGCAGTACTTC. This translates into CASSFRTGYEQYF. The chain combines TRBV5-4 with TRBJ2-7, with 8 bases that match TRBD1. This CDR3 has 13 amino acids. The V and J ends lost 2 bases and 4 bases, in that order; junction bases with no gene match: 2. CDR1 SGHNT and CDR2 YYREEE come from the germline V gene (reference sequence).

This chain uses TRBV7-6 with TRBJ2-3, with a tentative D call TRBD2 (5 bases). Germline V gene sequence: CDR1 SGHVS, CDR2 FNYEAQ. Trimming took off 5 bases at V and 5 bases at J, with 11 bases between the two ends. This CDR3 region has 13 residues. The CDR3 spells CASSGSAGDTQYF. The DNA for the CDR3 is TGTGCCAGCAGCGGGTCCGCGGGAGATACGCAGTATTTT.

The chain is built from TRBV7-6 and TRBJ2-1; 8 bases fit TRBD2. The germline V gene encodes CDR1 SGHVS and CDR2 FNYEAQ. The CDR3 spans 16 residues. The trim removed 1 base at V and 7 bases at J, leaving 9 bases unmatched. CDR3 region: CASSLEQYGGANEQFF. The CDR3 coding sequence is TGTGCCAGCAGCTTAGAACAGTACGGGGGGGCTAATGAGCAGTTCTTC.

This clone has a single count. The J gene is TRBJ1-5, the V gene TRBV18; 7 nucleotides agree with TRBD1. Looked up from germline, CDR1 is KGHSH and CDR2 is LQKENI. Trimming cost V 3 bases and J 1 base; bases outside gene matches: 6. The CDR3 has 16 residues. CDR3 in DNA: TGTGCCAGCTCACCGGCGACAGGGAACAGCAATCAGCCCCAGCATTTT. It is translated as CASSPATGNSNQPQHF.

The chain joins TRBV14 to TRBJ1-2; the D gene is possibly TRBD1 (6 bases). CDR1 and CDR2 from the germline V gene are SGHDN and FVKESK. Trimming took off 3 bases at V and 0 bases at J, with 14 bases between the two ends. CDR3 size: 16 residues. The chain's CDR3 is CASSQQGFIPNYGYTF. In DNA, the CDR3 is TGTGCCAGCAGCCAGCAGGGGTTCATCCCTAACTATGGCTACACCTTC.

The chain has TRBV12-5 and TRBJ2-3, with a weak D call TRBD2 (5 bases). The V end lost 1 base, the J end lost 2 bases, and 13 bases lay between the germline ends. CDR3 length: 16 residues. Germline CDR1 and CDR2: LGHNT and FRNRAP. CDR3 nucleotide sequence: TGTGCTAGTGGTTTGGCTTTTAGCGTAGACACAGATACGCAGTATTTT. It translates to CASGLAFSVDTDTQYF.

This chain joins TRBV5-1 and TRBJ1-2; a weak D match, TRBD1 (6 bases). From germline, CDR1 is SGHRS and CDR2 YFSETQ. CDR3 length: 16 amino acids. V was trimmed by 4 bases and J by 4 bases, leaving 20 bases between them. The CDR3 nucleotides are TGCGCCAGCAGCCCAGGAGGACAGACAAAAATCTATGGCTACACCTTC. It encodes CASSPGGQTKIYGYTF.